This TCR beta chain stems from a study of blood T cell repertoires in COVID-19. The authors' processing: Nucleated cell counts were estimated from reference gene primer amplification. Using immunoSEQ multiplex PCR, the repertoire was profiled, and TCRdb retains in-frame clones only, with some absent. D and trimming were read from the DNA, whereas the V and J calls and clone size are those reported in that table. The sample records just over 350,000 clones, more than 85% being singletons. J gave up 0 bases and V 9 bases, and 6 bases lay outside the gene matches. Germline V gives CDR1 LNHDA, CDR2 SQIVND (reference sequence). This CDR3 has 14 residues. All enrollees were roughly 18 to 89 years old and from approximately 24 US areas. The study assigned cohorts using participant-reported clinical history.

Sequencing was done on a sample of PBMCs or T cells enriched from blood (not recorded which). The chain couples TRBV19 to TRBJ1-1; the match to TRBD1 covers 8 bases. The receptor was derived from a woman aged 25 to 39 who had recovered from COVID-19. CDR3 in DNA: TGTGCCAGCCAAAGGGACAGGATGAACACTGAAGCTTTCTTT. It encodes CASQRDRMNTEAFF.